Below, one T cell receptor beta chain is given with its context. The antigen it recognizes is unknown. Base qualities were left out, and no much larger clone turns up one base away. The record originates from a study of cytomegalovirus exposure and HLA in healthy donors (TCRdb year 2017). Describing the broader study: An earlier analysis of approximately 590 of the donors reported approximately 300 Gb of sequence data and some 100 million unique TCR beta sequences from about 200 million T cells. About 310 gigabases of sequencing data and 70 million to 100 million unique TCR sequences were included in an early release covering roughly 600 HLA-typed donors. Of the roughly 390 genotyped donors, 75% to 85% were placed in the genetic ancestry cluster associated with self-reported Caucasian donors. The study aimed to test whether cataloging public T cell receptors could reveal signatures of past pathogen exposure. The study profiled the T cell repertoires of under 700 subjects by immunosequencing and related them to cytomegalovirus serostatus. Besides the first cohort of approximately 670 subjects, a separate validation cohort made up of 95 to 150 different subjects was used. The study combined high-throughput TCR immunosequencing, statistical association of individual TCRs with disease status, and machine learning to predict cytomegalovirus infection status. A later analysis re-analyzed previously published TCR beta repertoires from 666 donors and added high-resolution HLA genotyping to study TCR occurrence patterns. The later analysis used no new phenotypic data to find candidate immune exposures, relying instead on TCR beta sequences and their occurrence across donors. An earlier analysis of approximately 640 of the donors applied high-throughput TCR beta sequencing to assess whether each TCR beta V gene segment acted as functional or pseudogenic. Alongside the repertoire data, information on donor age, sex, ethnicity and CMV serostatus was compiled. A later genetic analysis used genome-wide SNP genotypes for about 65% of the 666 donors, treating that subset as a discovery cohort. Every discovery cohort repertoire had been produced on one sequencing platform. Both class I and class II loci were covered by HLA typing, at four-digit resolution. Typing coverage differed by locus: A, B, C, DRB1 and DQB1 were typed in roughly 629-630 donors, DQA1 in around 500, DPA1 in 606, and DPB1 in 400 to 480. Several DR-DQ haplotypes were treated as single units for association and clustering because of strong linkage in the cohort. On average, roughly 200,000 unique TCR beta nucleotide sequences were sequenced per donor among a few hundred genotyped donors of the cohort, with approximately 18% of those sequences being non-productive.

The protocol used for the library was the immunoSEQ multiplex PCR assay. For the multiplex PCR, a mixture combining 60 forward primers for TCR Vbeta segments and 13 reverse primers for TCR Jbeta segments was used. A multiplex PCR assay on genomic DNA amplified the CDR3 region of rearranged TCR beta genes. On the Illumina HiSeq System, the amplified TCR beta libraries were sequenced as 87-base-pair reads. Per the authors' processing: In a later analysis, roughly 80 million unique TCR beta chains were counted across the 500 to 850 repertoires, and around 10 million of these chains were shared by at least two donors. A nearest-neighbor algorithm error-corrected the raw reads and collapsed the reads into unique sequences, merging closely related sequences to remove PCR and sequencing errors. CDR3 sequences were aligned to IMGT reference sequences to assign V, D and J gene segments. For a sequence to be retained, a match of at least six nucleotides was required to both a V gene segment and a J gene segment. A rearrangement was called productive if the CDR3 had no stop codons and remained in frame with V and J, and every other rearrangement was called non-productive. Following IMGT convention, CDR3 was defined as the stretch from the second conserved V-encoded cysteine to the conserved J-encoded phenylalanine. In an earlier analysis of around 570 of the donors, sequences lacking an unambiguous match to a single V gene segment were excluded. In an earlier analysis of several hundred of the donors, V segments were called functional above 56.7% productive rearrangements and were called segregating when the between-donor standard deviation exceeded 5%. A statistical classification framework was built to diagnose cytomegalovirus status from the catalog of TCR beta chain sequences. In a later analysis, TCR nucleotide sequences were compared against IMGT/GENE-DB human TR gene sequences so that V and J genes could be assigned. Using the TCRdist pipeline, a later analysis assigned CDR3 sequences along with most-parsimonious VDJ recombination scenarios. In a later analysis, each TCR beta chain was defined by its CDR3 amino acid sequence together with its V-gene family, and reads lacking a unique V-gene family were excluded. To address suspected cross-contamination and a sequencing artifact, a later analysis removed over 500 highly shared, low-generation-probability nucleotide sequences. In a later analysis, a clonal expansion index for each public chain was calculated from normalized within-repertoire ranks of inferred template counts. A later analysis computed generation probabilities with a VDJ recombination model fitted to out-of-frame rearrangements, and checked the results against IGoR. A later analysis scored TCR-TCR, TCR-HLA and TCR-CMV co-occurrence with hypergeometric tests, applying a repertoire-size bias correction to TCR pairs. In a later analysis, false discovery rates were estimated by permuting HLA or CMV assignments 20 times. In a later analysis, co-occurring TCRs were grouped using DBSCAN, and TCRdist sequence similarity was added for clustering within HLA-allele-positive subsets. Repertoires with fewer than 30,000 or more than 120,000 public chains were left out of co-occurrence clustering, as were four to six repertoires with anomalous nucleotide sharing. In its TCRdb copy, this immuneACCESS table keeps in-frame sequences only and misses some clones. Where compared with another copy, unresolved V genes explain less than half of these, and the others have no known cause. The V and J calls and clone size were taken over from that table, and D and trimming were inferred from the DNA. Recorded for this sample are roughly 100,000 clones; approximately 85% of them occurred a single time. Approximately 1.5% of the sample is taken by the ten largest.

Paper-wide results and their limitations: In vitro tests confirmed that a few of the cytomegalovirus-associated TCR beta chains recognize cytomegalovirus antigens. The classifier was reported to diagnose cytomegalovirus status with high specificity and sensitivity in both the original cohort and the validation cohort. Because counts were too low, about 18 rarely observed V segments, including chromosome 9 orphons, were excluded from the earlier analysis of around 590 of the donors. According to a later analysis, most CMV-associated TCR beta chains appeared to be HLA-restricted, and the HLA associations seemed to be driven largely by CMV exposure. Most TCR sequences were observed very rarely across donors, whereas some public TCRs were present in many individuals. The authors suggested that the approach could potentially be generalized to other disease states and immunological phenotypes. Some IMGT-functional V segments, including TRBV6-2 and TRBV6-3, could not be told apart with the 87-base-pair reads, so those segments were excluded. This cohort had only TCR beta chains sequenced, and the lack of alpha or paired-chain data limited which features could be detected. Linkage disequilibrium might explain the correlated functional status among segregating V segments, but an unknown experimental factor could not be excluded. In an earlier analysis of around 500 of the donors, most TCR beta V segments appeared in productive rearrangements about 87% or about 30% of the time, broadly matching IMGT annotations. The only immune exposure information available for the cohort was CMV serostatus. Specific HLA alleles were associated with over 15,000 TCR beta sequences at a false discovery rate of 0.05 in a later analysis. Because some donors lacked HLA typing at each locus, the association tests relied only on the typed subset. Roughly uniform sequencing depth across donors was assumed in presence/absence analyses, although this assumption may not hold. V-gene and J-gene trimming of TCR beta chains was associated with a missense DCLRE1C variant in a later genetic analysis, and the association was replicated in an independent cohort. A later analysis found that HLA-associated TCR beta chains were more clonally expanded and had lower generation probabilities than equally common non-associated chains. In a later analysis, several top co-occurrence clusters were reported to appear linked to parvovirus B19, influenza, CMV and Epstein-Barr virus. In a later analysis, the rate of TCR association differed among HLA loci, with DRB1 alleles having the most associated TCRs and HLA-C alleles having the fewest. A further reported finding was that TCR beta sequences accurately predicted the HLA-A and HLA-B alleles for most subjects in the first cohort. When HLA alleles, especially DR and DQ, strongly co-occurred, attributing TCR associations to individual alleles was difficult. A cluster of highly shared sequence variants was judged likely to represent a technical artifact of the sequencing pipeline. The study listed 150 to 200 TCR beta chains as associated with cytomegalovirus. According to a later genetic analysis, donors in an Asian-associated ancestry cluster had fewer N-insertions in productive TCRs than the roughly 670-donor mean.

The cohort consisted of some 730 healthy bone marrow donors. At the time of sampling, every cohort member was nominally healthy, though immune exposures that went unrecorded were likely present. The donor tested CMV seronegative and was one of the 352 seronegative cohort members. Every donor gave a peripheral blood sample, and the peripheral blood mononuclear cells from that sample were used for TCR beta sequencing. Genomic DNA was extracted from the blood cell samples with the Qiagen DNeasy Blood Extraction Kit. V gives up 3 bases and J gives up 1 base, and the segment between their germline ends measures 12 bases. The CDR3 sequence holds 15 residues, the cysteine and phenylalanine included. The DNA shown is the 45-base CDR3, in frame from base 1. For CDR1 and CDR2, the germline V gene lists MNHEY and SVGAGI.

The clonotype comes from a man aged 45 to 65 in good health and CMV-seronegative. This receptor chain uses TRBV6-5 and TRBJ1-1, and possibly TRBD1, on 6 matching bases. The sequencing sample was made of PBMCs. This receptor carries the CDR3 CASSYWGQRNTEAFF. Here is the DNA: TGTGCCAGCAGTTATTGGGGACAAAGGAACACTGAAGCTTTCTTT.